The rows below give T cell receptor beta chains drawn from one sample of a study of CD8+CD57+ T cells in acquired aplastic anemia. MiXCR, applied by TCRdb to the reads, yields one record per CDR3 protein. The table includes tens of thousands of distinct CDR3 sequences, 76% detected once. Sequencing was done on a sample of sorted CD4+, CD8+, or CD8+CD57+ T cells (not recorded which) from PBMCs. All receptors come from a human donor in good health, serving as a control. CDR3s include the opening cysteine and the closing phenylalanine or tryptophan. Fields, in order: J gene, V gene, clone size, D gene, CDR3 DNA, CDR3 protein. D genes are given only for firm matches. Some rows have no size entry. The others give once, few or many, or a class for an expanded clone.

j_gene: TRBJ2-6
v_gene: TRBV10-3
abundance: few
d_gene: TRBD2
CDR3nt: TGTGCCATCACGGGGGGCTCTGGGGCCAACGTCCTGACTTTC
CDR3aa: CAITGGSGANVLTF

j_gene: TRBJ1-3
v_gene: TRBV12-3/TRBV12-4
abundance: -
d_gene: TRBD1
CDR3nt: TGTGCCAGCAGTGGGACAGGGGTGAACACCATATATTTT
CDR3aa: CASSGTGVNTIYF

j_gene: TRBJ2-7
v_gene: TRBV7-2
abundance: once
d_gene: -
CDR3nt: TGTGCCAGCAGCTTACAGCCCGGGAACTACGAGCAGTACTTC
CDR3aa: CASSLQPGNYEQYF

j_gene: TRBJ1-6
v_gene: TRBV12-3/TRBV12-4
abundance: -
d_gene: TRBD1
CDR3nt: TGTGCCAGCAGGGACAGGGGAGGCTATAATTCACCCCTCCACTTT
CDR3aa: CASRDRGGYNSPLHF

j_gene: TRBJ1-1
v_gene: TRBV14
abundance: -
d_gene: -
CDR3nt: TGTGCCAGCAGTTACTCGAGCAAACAACAGAACACTGAAGCTTTCTTT
CDR3aa: CASSYSSKQQNTEAFF

j_gene: TRBJ1-1
v_gene: TRBV19
abundance: -
d_gene: TRBD1
CDR3nt: TGTGCCAGTAGTAAAGGGACAGGAAGGGTCACTGAAGCTTTCTTT
CDR3aa: CASSKGTGRVTEAFF

j_gene: TRBJ1-3
v_gene: TRBV7-9
abundance: -
d_gene: -
CDR3nt: TGTGCCAGCTTTGAGGCACTCGGCACCATATATTTT
CDR3aa: CASFEALGTIYF

j_gene: TRBJ2-5
v_gene: TRBV12-3/TRBV12-4
abundance: once
d_gene: TRBD2
CDR3nt: TGTGCCAGCAGTGGGACGGGGGGGGAGACCCAGTACTTC
CDR3aa: CASSGTGGETQYF

j_gene: TRBJ2-1
v_gene: TRBV24-1
abundance: -
d_gene: TRBD1
CDR3nt: TGTGCCACCAGTTTGACAGGGGGCAGGGGTGAGCAGTTCTTC
CDR3aa: CATSLTGGRGEQFF

j_gene: TRBJ1-1
v_gene: TRBV19
abundance: once
d_gene: TRBD1
CDR3nt: TGTGCCAGTAAAGGGGGCCCCGGAGCTTTCTTT
CDR3aa: CASKGGPGAFF

j_gene: TRBJ2-7
v_gene: TRBV4-3
abundance: -
d_gene: -
CDR3nt: TGCGCCAGAGGACTGCTAATTCCCTACGAGCAGTACTTC
CDR3aa: CARGLLIPYEQYF

j_gene: TRBJ2-3
v_gene: TRBV24-1
abundance: -
d_gene: -
CDR3nt: TGTGCCACCAGTGTGGGGGAGTTGGGAACAGATACGCAGTATTTT
CDR3aa: CATSVGELGTDTQYF

j_gene: TRBJ1-1
v_gene: TRBV5-6
abundance: -
d_gene: -
CDR3nt: TGTGCCAGCAGCTACGGGAACACTGAAGCTTTCTTT
CDR3aa: CASSYGNTEAFF

j_gene: TRBJ2-3
v_gene: TRBV25-1
abundance: -
d_gene: -
CDR3nt: TGTGCCAGCAGTGAAGGTTTCACAGATACGCAGTATTTT
CDR3aa: CASSEGFTDTQYF

j_gene: TRBJ1-2
v_gene: TRBV9
abundance: -
d_gene: TRBD1
CDR3nt: TGTGCCAGCAGCGCCTTAGGGGGCGTCGGCTACACCTTC
CDR3aa: CASSALGGVGYTF

j_gene: TRBJ1-5
v_gene: TRBV2
abundance: -
d_gene: -
CDR3nt: TGTGCCAGCAGTGCGGGGAACGGACAGCCCCAGCATTTT
CDR3aa: CASSAGNGQPQHF

j_gene: TRBJ2-2
v_gene: TRBV24-1
abundance: -
d_gene: TRBD2
CDR3nt: TGTGCCACCAGTGACCCTGCGACTAGCGGAAACACCGGGGAGCTGTTTTTT
CDR3aa: CATSDPATSGNTGELFF

j_gene: TRBJ2-7
v_gene: TRBV24-1
abundance: -
d_gene: -
CDR3nt: TGTGCCACCAGTGATCCGGGACACCCCGAGCAGTACTTC
CDR3aa: CATSDPGHPEQYF

j_gene: TRBJ2-7
v_gene: TRBV10-3
abundance: -
d_gene: -
CDR3nt: TGTGCCATCAGTATAGGCGGGGCCTACGAGCAGTACTTC
CDR3aa: CAISIGGAYEQYF

j_gene: TRBJ2-7
v_gene: TRBV11-2
abundance: -
d_gene: TRBD2
CDR3nt: TGTGCCAGCAGCATATGGACTAGCGGGGGAGCCTACGAGCAGTACTTC
CDR3aa: CASSIWTSGGAYEQYF

j_gene: TRBJ1-5
v_gene: TRBV25-1
abundance: -
d_gene: -
CDR3nt: TGTGCCAGCAGTGAATGGAGCCCTCAGCCCCAGCATTTT
CDR3aa: CASSEWSPQPQHF

j_gene: TRBJ1-2
v_gene: TRBV7-6
abundance: -
d_gene: TRBD1
CDR3nt: TGTGCCAGCAGCTTAGCGACAGGGACCGATGGCTACACCTTC
CDR3aa: CASSLATGTDGYTF

j_gene: TRBJ2-7
v_gene: TRBV19
abundance: few
d_gene: -
CDR3nt: TGTGCCAGTAGTACCAGATCCTACGAGCAGTACTTC
CDR3aa: CASSTRSYEQYF

j_gene: TRBJ2-7
v_gene: TRBV2
abundance: -
d_gene: -
CDR3nt: TGTGCCAGCGCCGTAGGGCACGAGCAGTACTTC
CDR3aa: CASAVGHEQYF